Detailed here is one T cell receptor (beta chain). The antigen is not known. This sample was taken from a study of OX40 agonist ivuxolimab in advanced cancers. The wider study: Patients were treated with ivuxolimab, an agonistic anti-OX40 (CD134) antibody. At doses from 0.01 to 10 mg/kg, patients were given intravenous ivuxolimab every 2 weeks. Study-wide results and limits: Fewer expanded clones were found on average in CD4+ than in CD8+ T cells.

This CDR3 comprises 16 residues. Trimming removed 3 bases at V and 1 base at J, with 16 bases between. Germline CDR1 reads MGHDK; CDR2 reads SYGVNS. Method: immunoSEQ multiplex PCR; TCRdb's copy keeps in-frame clones and lacks some. The sample lists about 79,000 clones, 70% to 85% occurring once. V is TRBV25-1 and J is TRBJ2-7, with a weak D call TRBD1 (5 bases). The specimen comprised CD4+ or CD8+ T cells sorted from blood, sampled in a trial of the OX40 agonist ivuxolimab. This receptor was obtained from an adult with an advanced solid tumor such as melanoma, head and neck, liver or kidney cancer. This chain's CDR3 is CASSEQGTASSYEQYF. The DNA for the CDR3 is TGTGCCAGCAGTGAGCAGGGCACCGCGAGTTCCTACGAGCAGTACTTC.